These T cell receptor beta chains were read from a single sample in a study of T cell responses to AZD1222 COVID-19 vaccine. Data came from immunoSEQ multiplex PCR; TCRdb stores just in-frame clones and leaves some out. The data contain approximately 100,000 clones, 92% of them seen just once; the ten biggest clones take up 1% to 1.5%. The sample consisted of peripheral blood, taken on day 0 of AZD1222 vaccination. These receptors were obtained from an adult in good health. The CDR3 runs from the conserved cysteine through the conserved F or W. Each record gives: clone size, V gene, D gene, J gene, CDR3 protein, CDR3 DNA. The D gene is left open where the match is weak. The listing skips clone size in some rows; elsewhere it reads once, few, many or a size class.

.,TRBV11-2,TRBD1,TRBJ1-4,CASSPLDREEEKLFF,TGTGCCAGCAGCCCACTCGACAGGGAGGAGGAAAAACTGTTTTTT
.,TRBV10-3,.,TRBJ1-5,CAISEDVGKSWPQHF,TGTGCCATCAGTGAGGACGTAGGTAAGAGCTGGCCCCAGCATTTT
.,TRBV11-1,TRBD1,TRBJ2-2,CASRTGGFTGELFF,TGTGCCAGCAGGACAGGGGGTTTCACCGGGGAGCTGTTTTTT
.,TRBV28,TRBD1,TRBJ1-2,CASSTTGYVVYGYTF,TGTGCCAGCAGCACGACAGGGTACGTGGTCTATGGCTACACCTTC
.,TRBV6-5,.,TRBJ2-3,CASRGGQGTDTQYF,TGTGCCAGTAGGGGGGGGCAGGGGACAGATACGCAGTATTTT
.,TRBV20-1,TRBD1,TRBJ1-2,CSAGTVYGYTF,TGCAGTGCTGGGACAGTCTATGGCTACACCTTC
once,TRBV7-9,.,TRBJ2-6,CASSQGTGANVLTF,TGTGCCAGCAGCCAGGGTACTGGGGCCAACGTCCTGACTTTC
.,TRBV11-2,.,TRBJ1-2,CASSYGRSNYGYTF,TGTGCCAGCAGCTATGGAAGGAGTAACTATGGCTACACCTTC
.,TRBV24-1,.,TRBJ2-1,CATISGSDEQFF,TGTGCCACCATTTCCGGGAGCGATGAGCAGTTCTTC
.,TRBV5-1,.,TRBJ2-5,CASSSTGFSETQYF,TGCGCCAGCAGCTCTACAGGTTTTTCAGAGACCCAGTACTTC
.,TRBV5-1,.,TRBJ2-3,CASSPLASLSTDTQYF,TGCGCCAGCAGCCCCCTGGCGTCCCTTAGCACAGATACGCAGTATTTT
.,TRBV6-5,.,TRBJ1-5,CASSYSWKQPQHF,TGTGCCAGCAGTTACTCCTGGAAACAGCCCCAGCATTTT
.,TRBV9,.,TRBJ2-7,CASSADLGSYEQYF,TGTGCCAGCAGCGCCGACTTAGGCTCCTACGAGCAGTACTTC